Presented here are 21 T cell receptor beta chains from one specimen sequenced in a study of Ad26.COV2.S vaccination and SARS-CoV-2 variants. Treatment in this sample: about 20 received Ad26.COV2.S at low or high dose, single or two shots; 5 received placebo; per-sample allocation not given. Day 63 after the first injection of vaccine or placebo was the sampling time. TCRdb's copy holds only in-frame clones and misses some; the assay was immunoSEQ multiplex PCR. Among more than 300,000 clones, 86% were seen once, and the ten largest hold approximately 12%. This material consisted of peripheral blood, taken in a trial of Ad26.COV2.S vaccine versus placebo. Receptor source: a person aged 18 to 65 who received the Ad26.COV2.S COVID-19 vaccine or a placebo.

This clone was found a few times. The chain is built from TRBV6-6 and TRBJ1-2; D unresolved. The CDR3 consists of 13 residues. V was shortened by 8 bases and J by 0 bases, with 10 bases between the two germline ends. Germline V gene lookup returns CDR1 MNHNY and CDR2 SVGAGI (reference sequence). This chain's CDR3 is CASVQGSNYGYTF. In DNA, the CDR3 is TGTGCCAGCGTCCAAGGGTCTAACTATGGCTACACCTTC.

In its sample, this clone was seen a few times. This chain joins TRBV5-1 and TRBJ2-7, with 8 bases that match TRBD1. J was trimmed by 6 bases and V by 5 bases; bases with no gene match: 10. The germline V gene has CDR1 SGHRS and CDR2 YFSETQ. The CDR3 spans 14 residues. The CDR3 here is CASSFGQGKGEQYF. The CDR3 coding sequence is TGCGCCAGCAGTTTTGGACAGGGAAAGGGCGAGCAGTACTTC.

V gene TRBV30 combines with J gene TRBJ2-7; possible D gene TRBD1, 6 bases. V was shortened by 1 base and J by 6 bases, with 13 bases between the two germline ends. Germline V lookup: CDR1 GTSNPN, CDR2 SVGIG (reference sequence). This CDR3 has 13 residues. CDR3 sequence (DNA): TGTGCCTGGAGTGCCGTGGTGGGGGCCGAGCAGTACTTC. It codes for CAWSAVVGAEQYF. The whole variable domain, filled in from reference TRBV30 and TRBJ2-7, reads SQTIHQWPATLVQPVGSPLSLECTVEGTSNPNLYWYRQAAGRGLQLLFYSVGIGQISSEVPQNLSASRPQDRQFILSSKKLLLSDSGFYLCAWSAVVGAEQYFGPGTRLTVT.

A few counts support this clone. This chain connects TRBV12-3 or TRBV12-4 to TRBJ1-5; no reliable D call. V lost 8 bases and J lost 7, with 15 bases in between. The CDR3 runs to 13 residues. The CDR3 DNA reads TGTGCCAGCGGACCGCTCCTCGAGCAGCCCCAGCATTTT. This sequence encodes CASGPLLEQPQHF.

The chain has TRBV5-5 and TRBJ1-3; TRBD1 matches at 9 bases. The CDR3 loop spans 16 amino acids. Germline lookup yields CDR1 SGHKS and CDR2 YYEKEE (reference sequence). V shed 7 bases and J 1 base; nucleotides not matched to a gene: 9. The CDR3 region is CASSPGQGWSGNTIYF. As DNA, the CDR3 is TGTGCCAGCTCACCGGGACAGGGATGGTCTGGAAACACCATATATTTT.

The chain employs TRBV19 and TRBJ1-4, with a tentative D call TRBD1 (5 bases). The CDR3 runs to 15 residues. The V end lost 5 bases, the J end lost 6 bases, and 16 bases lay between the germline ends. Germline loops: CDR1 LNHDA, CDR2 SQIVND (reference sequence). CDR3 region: CASSVGARTDEKLFF. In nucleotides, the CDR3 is TGTGCCAGTAGTGTCGGGGCCCGGACGGATGAAAAACTGTTTTTT.

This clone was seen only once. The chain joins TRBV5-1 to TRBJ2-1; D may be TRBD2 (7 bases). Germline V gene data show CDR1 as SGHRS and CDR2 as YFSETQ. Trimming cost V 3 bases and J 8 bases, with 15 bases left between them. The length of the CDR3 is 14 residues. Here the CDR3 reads CASSWAGEGDEQFF. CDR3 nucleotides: TGCGCCAGCAGCTGGGCAGGGGAGGGAGATGAGCAGTTCTTC.

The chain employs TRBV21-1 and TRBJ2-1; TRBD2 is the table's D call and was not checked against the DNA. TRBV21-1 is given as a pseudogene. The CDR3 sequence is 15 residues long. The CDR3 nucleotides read TGTGCCAGCAGCAAAGTGGAAGGAGGGCCCAATGAGCAGTTCTTC. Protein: CASSKVEGGPNEQFF.

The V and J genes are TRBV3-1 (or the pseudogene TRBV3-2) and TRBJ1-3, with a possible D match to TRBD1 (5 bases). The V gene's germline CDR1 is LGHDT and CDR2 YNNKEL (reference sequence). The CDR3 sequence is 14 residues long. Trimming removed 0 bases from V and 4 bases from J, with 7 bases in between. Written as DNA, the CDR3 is TGTGCCAGCAGCCAAGATCGGGGGGGAAACACCATATATTTT. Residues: CASSQDRGGNTIYF.

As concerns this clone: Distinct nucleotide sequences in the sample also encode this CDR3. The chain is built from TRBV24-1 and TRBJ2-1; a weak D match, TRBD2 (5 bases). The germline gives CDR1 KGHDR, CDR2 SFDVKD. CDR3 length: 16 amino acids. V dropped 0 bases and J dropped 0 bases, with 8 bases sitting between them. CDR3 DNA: TGTGCCACCAGTGATTTGTCGGCGGGCTCCTACAATGAGCAGTTCTTC. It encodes CATSDLSAGSYNEQFF.

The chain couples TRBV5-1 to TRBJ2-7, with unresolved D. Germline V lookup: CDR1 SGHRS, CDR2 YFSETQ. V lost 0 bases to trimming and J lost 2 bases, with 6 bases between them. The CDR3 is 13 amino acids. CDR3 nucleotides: TGCGCCAGCAGCTTGGAGGCAGCCTACGAGCAGTACTTC. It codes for CASSLEAAYEQYF.

The CDR3 DNA reads TGTGCCAGCAGCCCCCCGGGAGCGGGAGATGAGCAGTTCTTC. Amino acids: CASSPPGAGDEQFF. The V call is TRBV7-3, the J call TRBJ2-1, with 8 bases lining up with TRBD2. V lost 5 bases and J lost 8; bases outside the gene matches: 8. The CDR3 consists of 14 residues. In germline, CDR1 is SGHTA, CDR2 FQGTGA.

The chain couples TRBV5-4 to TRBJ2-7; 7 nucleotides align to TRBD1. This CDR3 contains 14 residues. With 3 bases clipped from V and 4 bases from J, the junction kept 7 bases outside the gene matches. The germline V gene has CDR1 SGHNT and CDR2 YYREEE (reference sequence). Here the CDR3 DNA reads TGTGCCAGCAGCTACCCGGGACAGAGGTACGAGCAGTACTTC. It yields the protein CASSYPGQRYEQYF.

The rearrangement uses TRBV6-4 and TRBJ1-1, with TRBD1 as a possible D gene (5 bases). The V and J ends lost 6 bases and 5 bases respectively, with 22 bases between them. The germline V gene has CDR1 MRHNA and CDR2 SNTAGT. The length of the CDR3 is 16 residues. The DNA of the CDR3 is TGTGCCAGCAGCCCCACAGGCGGGACTTGGGGGACTGAAGCTTTCTTT. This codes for CASSPTGGTWGTEAFF.

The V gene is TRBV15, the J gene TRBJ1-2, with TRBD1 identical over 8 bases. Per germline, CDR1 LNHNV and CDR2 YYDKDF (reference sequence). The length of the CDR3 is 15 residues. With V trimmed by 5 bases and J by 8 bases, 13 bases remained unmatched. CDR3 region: CATSHPDRGISGYTF. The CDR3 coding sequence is TGTGCCACCAGCCACCCCGACAGGGGAATCTCCGGCTACACCTTC.

CDR3 nucleotides: TGTGCCAGCAGCTTCGACCCGGGACCGGCGTCAGATACGCAGTATTTT. Encoded protein: CASSFDPGPASDTQYF. This chain uses TRBV7-2 with TRBJ2-3; D may match TRBD1 or TRBD2 (5 bases each). Between the trimmed V and J ends, which lost 3 bases and 4 bases, there was a span of 17 bases. The germline CDR1 and CDR2 sequences are SGHTA and FQGNSA. CDR3 size: 16 residues.

The CDR3 nucleotides are TGTGCCTGGAGCCGGGACGTTGCCTACGAGCAGTACTTC. It yields the protein CAWSRDVAYEQYF. This chain uses TRBV30 with TRBJ2-7; D could derive from TRBD1 or TRBD2 (5 bases each). The CDR3 extends over 13 amino acids. Germline CDR1 is GTSNPN and CDR2 is SVGIG (reference sequence). Trimming shortened V by 3 bases and J by 2 bases, and 11 bases separated the two germline ends.

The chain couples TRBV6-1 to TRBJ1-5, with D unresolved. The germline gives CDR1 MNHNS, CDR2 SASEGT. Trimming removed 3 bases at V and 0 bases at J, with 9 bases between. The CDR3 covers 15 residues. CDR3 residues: CASSEAPYSNQPQHF. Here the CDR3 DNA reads TGTGCCAGCAGTGAGGCACCTTATAGCAATCAGCCCCAGCATTTT.

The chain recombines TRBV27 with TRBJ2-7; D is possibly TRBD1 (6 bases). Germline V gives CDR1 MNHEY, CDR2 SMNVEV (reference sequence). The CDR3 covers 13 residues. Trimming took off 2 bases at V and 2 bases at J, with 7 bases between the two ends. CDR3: CASSLEGAYEQYF. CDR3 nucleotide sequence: TGTGCCAGCAGTTTAGAGGGGGCCTACGAGCAGTACTTC.

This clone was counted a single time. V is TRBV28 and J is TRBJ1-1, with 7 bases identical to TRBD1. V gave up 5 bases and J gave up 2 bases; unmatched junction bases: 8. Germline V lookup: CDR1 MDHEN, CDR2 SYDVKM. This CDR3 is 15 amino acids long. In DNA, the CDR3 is TGTGCCAGCAGTCACCAGGGGACAGCAAACACTGAAGCTTTCTTT. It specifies CASSHQGTANTEAFF. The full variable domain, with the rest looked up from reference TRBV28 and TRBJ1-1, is DVKVTQSSRYLVKRTGEKVFLECVQDMDHENMFWYRQDPGLGLRLIYFSYDVKMKEKGDIPEGYSVSREKKERFSLILESASTNQTSMYLCASSHQGTANTEAFFGQGTRLTVV.

CDR3 in amino acids: CASSQDLGYTEAFF. As DNA, the CDR3 is TGCGCCAGCAGCCAAGACTTAGGGTATACTGAAGCTTTCTTT. The chain joins TRBV4-1 to TRBJ1-1; unclear D gene. The CDR3 is made up of 14 amino acids. Trimming cost V 0 bases and J 5 bases, with 10 bases left between them. Per germline, CDR1 MGHRA and CDR2 YSYEKL.